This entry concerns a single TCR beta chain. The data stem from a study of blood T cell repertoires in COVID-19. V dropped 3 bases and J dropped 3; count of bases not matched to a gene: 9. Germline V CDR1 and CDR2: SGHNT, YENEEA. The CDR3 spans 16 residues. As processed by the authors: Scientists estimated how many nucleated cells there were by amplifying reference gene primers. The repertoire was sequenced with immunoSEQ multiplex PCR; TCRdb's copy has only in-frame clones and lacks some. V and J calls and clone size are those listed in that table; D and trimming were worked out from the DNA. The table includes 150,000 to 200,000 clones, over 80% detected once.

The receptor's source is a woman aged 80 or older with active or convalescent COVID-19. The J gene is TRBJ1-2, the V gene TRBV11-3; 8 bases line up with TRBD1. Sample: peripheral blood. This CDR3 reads CASSFSVDRVDYGYTF. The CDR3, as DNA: TGTGCCAGCAGCTTTTCTGTGGACAGGGTTGACTATGGCTACACCTTC.